This T cell receptor beta chain derives from a study of blood T cell repertoires in COVID-19. Study-wide background: The United States, Italy and Spain were the sources of the acute and convalescent COVID-19 samples. Sources were T cells, B-cell-depleted T cells, or PBMCs; the material itself was cDNA or gDNA.

The CDR3 length is 15 residues. V lost 5 bases to trimming and J lost 0 bases; unmatched junction nucleotides: 5. Original methodology: Nucleated cell counts were estimated from reference gene primer amplification. Assay: immunoSEQ multiplex PCR; the TCRdb copy retains only in-frame clones and omits some. V and J calls and clone size are given by that table; D and trimming were obtained from the DNA. The table shows 100,000 to 120,000 clones, with roughly 79% occurring only once. The TCR was taken from a woman in her 70s with acute or convalescent COVID-19. The sample taken for sequencing was peripheral blood. The chain is built from TRBV5-3 and TRBJ1-5; 7 bases fit TRBD1. TRBV5-3 is classed as an ORF, of uncertain function. In DNA form, the CDR3 reads TGTGCCAGAAGGCCCGGGACAGTTAGCAATCAGCCCCAGCATTTT. Protein: CARRPGTVSNQPQHF.